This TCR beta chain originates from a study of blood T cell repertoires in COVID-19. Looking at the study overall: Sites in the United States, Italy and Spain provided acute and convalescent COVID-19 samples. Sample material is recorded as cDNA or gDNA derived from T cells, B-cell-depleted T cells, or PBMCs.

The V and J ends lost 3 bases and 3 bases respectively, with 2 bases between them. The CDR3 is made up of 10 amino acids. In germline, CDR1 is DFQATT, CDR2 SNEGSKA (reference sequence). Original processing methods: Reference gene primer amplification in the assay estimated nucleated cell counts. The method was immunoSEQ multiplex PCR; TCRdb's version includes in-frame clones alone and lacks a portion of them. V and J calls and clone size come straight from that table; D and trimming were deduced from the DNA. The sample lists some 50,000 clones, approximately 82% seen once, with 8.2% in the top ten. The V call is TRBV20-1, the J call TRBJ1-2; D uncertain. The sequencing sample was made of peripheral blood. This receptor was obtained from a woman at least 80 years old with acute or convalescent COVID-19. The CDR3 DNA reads TGCAGTGCTAGCGACTATGGCTACACCTTC. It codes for CSASDYGYTF.